This T cell receptor beta chain stems from a study of response to subunit inactivated influenza vaccine. Germline CDR1 SGHRS, CDR2 YFSETQ. CDR3 length: 14 amino acids. Trimming took 4 bases from V and 6 from J, leaving 14 bases between them. Each CDR3 protein is one row after TCRdb ran MiXCR on the RT-PCR reads. This sample carries 400,000 to 550,000 distinct CDR3 sequences, around 25% of them seen once, and the ten largest clones take approximately 2%. The V gene is TRBV5-1, the J gene TRBJ2-1; D not certain. This sequence was found in a man aged 50 to 60 who received an inactivated influenza vaccine. Source: CD4+ T cells sorted from PBMCs, taken around 5 days after vaccination. CDR3: CASSPLLAGNEQFF. The CDR3 DNA is TGCGCCAGCAGCCCCCTTCTCGCAGGCAATGAGCAGTTCTTC.